Each of the 19 T cell receptor beta chains below was sequenced from the same sample in a study of control samples from healthy donors and cancer patients. Here immunoSEQ multiplex PCR was the method, and the copy in TCRdb shows in-frame clones only, minus some. The table shows tens of thousands of clones, with 88% occurring only once. The specimen sequenced was blood. These receptors came from a woman between 70 and 85 years old in good health.

The chain uses TRBV19 and TRBJ1-1, with TRBD1 matching 8 bases. Per the germline V gene, CDR1 is LNHDA and CDR2 is SQIVND (reference sequence). Trimming removed 9 bases from V and 4 bases from J; junction bases left unmatched: 7. The CDR3 spans 13 residues. The CDR3 here is CASTTGAVTEAFF. The CDR3, as DNA: TGTGCCAGCACGACAGGGGCGGTCACTGAAGCTTTCTTT.

This chain connects TRBV6-5 to TRBJ1-2; D ambiguous. The CDR3 totals 15 residues. The V gene lost 5 bases and the J gene lost 2 bases, with 15 bases spanning the gap. From germline, CDR1 is MNHEY and CDR2 SVGAGI. CDR3 sequence: CASSSTLGSNYGYTF. The DNA of the CDR3 is TGTGCCAGCAGTAGTACCTTAGGGTCCAACTATGGCTACACCTTC.

V is TRBV6-5 and J is TRBJ2-7; 8 bases match TRBD2. With 6 bases clipped from V and 6 bases from J, the junction kept 13 bases outside the gene matches. Germline CDR1 MNHEY, CDR2 SVGAGI. This CDR3 region has 15 residues. CDR3 sequence (DNA): TGTGCCAGCAGCCTCCCTGGGGGGGCGGGAGGCGAGCAGTACTTC. Its protein product is CASSLPGGAGGEQYF.

This clone showed up just once. V gene TRBV2 combines with J gene TRBJ1-2; 8 nucleotides agree with TRBD1. The junction had 13 bases not matched to a gene; V was cut back by 2 bases and J by 5 bases. Germline CDR1 SNHLY, CDR2 FYNNEI. This CDR3 has 17 residues. The CDR3 nucleotides read TGTGCCAGCAGTGAAAATCTTGGACAGGGAAGTCTTTATGGCTACACCTTC. Protein sequence: CASSENLGQGSLYGYTF.

The chain recombines TRBV4-2 with TRBJ2-1; 8 bases fit TRBD2. The CDR3 covers 17 residues. CDR1 and CDR2 from the germline V gene are LGHNA and YNFKEQ. Unmatched junction bases numbered 16, after V lost 4 bases and J lost 8 bases. CDR3 protein: CASSPSLSGGLGYEQFF. The DNA of the CDR3 is TGTGCCAGCAGCCCGTCCTTATCGGGGGGGCTTGGGTATGAGCAGTTCTTC.

J is TRBJ1-2 and V is TRBV27, with 7 bases lining up with TRBD1. CDR3 length: 12 amino acids. The germline V gene encodes CDR1 MNHEY and CDR2 SMNVEV (reference sequence). V lost 6 bases, J lost 7 bases, and 5 bases stayed unmatched. CDR3 bases: TGTGCCAGCAGAACAGGGGTGGGTGGCTACACCTTC. Its protein is CASRTGVGGYTF.

The chain links TRBV6-2 or TRBV6-3 to TRBJ1-1; D is ambiguous. Germline-derived CDR1 and CDR2 are MNHEY and SVGEGT. CDR3 length: 14 residues. Deletions cut 2 bases from V and 1 base from J, with 8 bases between. In nucleotides, the CDR3 is TGTGCCAGCAGTTACCCCACACCGAACACTGAAGCTTTCTTT. Its protein product is CASSYPTPNTEAFF.

The CDR3 protein is CASSLVAGGSGELFF. In DNA, the CDR3 is TGTGCCAGCAGCTTAGTGGCAGGAGGGTCCGGGGAGCTGTTTTTT. The chain is built from TRBV11-2 and TRBJ2-2, with D perhaps TRBD2 (6 bases). V was shortened by 1 base and J by 6 bases, with 12 bases between the two germline ends. Germline V gene sequence: CDR1 SGHAT, CDR2 FQNNGV. The CDR3 totals 15 residues.

The V and J genes are TRBV2 and TRBJ1-2; D may be TRBD1 (5 bases). This CDR3 has 15 residues. CDR1 and CDR2 (germline): SNHLY, FYNNEI. The V and J ends lost 7 bases and 6 bases respectively, with 21 bases between them. The CDR3 here is CASNTRDGGAHGYTF. Here the CDR3 DNA reads TGTGCCAGCAACACCCGGGACGGGGGTGCCCATGGCTACACCTTC.

The V and J genes are TRBV9 and TRBJ2-1, with 8 nucleotides matching TRBD1. The CDR3 spans 17 residues. The germline V gene has CDR1 SGDLS and CDR2 YYNGEE. Trimming took 3 bases from V and 10 from J; bases not matched to a gene: 18. The CDR3 here is CASSGRRDRRTIQEQFF. The CDR3, as DNA: TGTGCCAGCAGCGGAAGGAGGGACAGGAGAACCATACAAGAGCAGTTCTTC.

The V call is TRBV9, the J call TRBJ2-2; no clear D. The CDR3 spans 11 residues. Trimming removed 4 bases from V and 6 bases from J, with 4 bases in between. Germline loops: CDR1 SGDLS, CDR2 YYNGEE. The chain's CDR3 is CASSSPGELFF. CDR3 in DNA: TGTGCCAGCAGCTCCCCCGGGGAGCTGTTTTTT.

This chain connects TRBV7-2 to TRBJ2-7; 10 nucleotides line up with TRBD1. Germline-derived CDR1 and CDR2 are SGHTA and FQGNSA. The V and J ends lost 3 bases and 0 bases, in that order; junction bases with no gene match: 11. The CDR3 contains 18 residues. CDR3 loop: CASSFLPAGQGSSYEQYF. In nucleotides, the CDR3 is TGTGCCAGCAGCTTCTTACCAGCGGGACAGGGGTCCTCCTACGAGCAGTACTTC. Full variable domain (outside the CDR3, taken from reference TRBV7-2 and TRBJ2-7): GAGVSQSPSNKVTEKGKDVELRCDPISGHTALYWYRQSLGQGLEFLIYFQGNSAPDKSGLPSDRFSAERTGGSVSTLTIQRTQQEDSAVYLCASSFLPAGQGSSYEQYFGPGTRLTVT.

The chain joins TRBV27 to TRBJ1-1; 9 bases agree with TRBD1. The CDR3 loop spans 12 amino acids. Germline V lookup: CDR1 MNHEY, CDR2 SMNVEV (reference sequence). V lost 7 bases and J lost 8; bases outside the gene matches: 5. The DNA of the CDR3 is TGTGCCAGCAAATCCGGGACAGGGGAAGCTTTCTTT. Protein: CASKSGTGEAFF.

The J gene is TRBJ2-7, the V gene TRBV7-2; 7 nucleotides line up with TRBD1. Germline V gene sequence: CDR1 SGHTA, CDR2 FQGNSA. The V segment lost 4 bases and the J segment 0 bases; nucleotides outside the gene matches: 3. This CDR3 contains 14 residues. The CDR3 DNA follows: TGTGCCAGCAGCTCACAGGGGTACTCCTACGAGCAGTACTTC. Translating gives CASSSQGYSYEQYF.

The chain couples TRBV9 to TRBJ2-1; 9 bases are a match to TRBD2. Per the germline V gene, CDR1 is SGDLS and CDR2 is YYNGEE. With V trimmed by 2 bases and J by 7 bases, 1 base remained unmatched. This CDR3 contains 13 residues. The CDR3 reads CASSVSGRNEQFF. The CDR3 coding sequence is TGTGCCAGCAGCGTTAGCGGGAGAAATGAGCAGTTCTTC.

This clone occurred many times. V usage is TRBV6-1 and J usage is TRBJ2-7, with 9 bases matching TRBD2. In germline, CDR1 is MNHNS, CDR2 SASEGT. The CDR3 is 15 amino acids. Trimming removed 0 bases from V and 0 bases from J; junction bases left unmatched: 0. CDR3 DNA: TGTGCCAGCAGTGAAGCTAGCGGGAGCTCCTACGAGCAGTACTTC. Its protein product is CASSEASGSSYEQYF.

The rearrangement uses TRBV4-1 and TRBJ2-7, with D tentatively TRBD1 or TRBD2 (6 bases each). Germline loops: CDR1 MGHRA, CDR2 YSYEKL. V was clipped by 1 base and J by 4 bases, with 23 bases between them. The CDR3 is 18 residues long. The CDR3 DNA is TGCGCCAGCAGCCAAGCGGCGGGTTTGCTGGGGGGCTTGTACGAGCAGTACTTC. Amino acid sequence: CASSQAAGLLGGLYEQYF.

This clone was observed a single time. The chain couples TRBV11-2 to TRBJ1-2; D is possibly TRBD1 (6 bases). There are 13 residues in the CDR3. V lost 7 bases and J lost 6, with 15 bases in between. From germline, CDR1 is SGHAT and CDR2 FQNNGV. In DNA form, the CDR3 reads TGTGCCAGCAACATACAGGGAGGGCATGGCTACACCTTC. It yields the protein CASNIQGGHGYTF.

V usage is TRBV7-2 and J usage is TRBJ2-7; 10 bases are shared with TRBD1. Trimming at V came to 5 bases and at J to 7 bases, leaving 8 bases not matched to a gene. Germline assignment: CDR1 SGHTA and CDR2 FQGNSA. CDR3 length: 14 amino acids. The CDR3 bases are TGTGCCAGCAGCCGCGACAGGGGGCCGGGGGAGCAGTACTTC. Translation gives CASSRDRGPGEQYF.